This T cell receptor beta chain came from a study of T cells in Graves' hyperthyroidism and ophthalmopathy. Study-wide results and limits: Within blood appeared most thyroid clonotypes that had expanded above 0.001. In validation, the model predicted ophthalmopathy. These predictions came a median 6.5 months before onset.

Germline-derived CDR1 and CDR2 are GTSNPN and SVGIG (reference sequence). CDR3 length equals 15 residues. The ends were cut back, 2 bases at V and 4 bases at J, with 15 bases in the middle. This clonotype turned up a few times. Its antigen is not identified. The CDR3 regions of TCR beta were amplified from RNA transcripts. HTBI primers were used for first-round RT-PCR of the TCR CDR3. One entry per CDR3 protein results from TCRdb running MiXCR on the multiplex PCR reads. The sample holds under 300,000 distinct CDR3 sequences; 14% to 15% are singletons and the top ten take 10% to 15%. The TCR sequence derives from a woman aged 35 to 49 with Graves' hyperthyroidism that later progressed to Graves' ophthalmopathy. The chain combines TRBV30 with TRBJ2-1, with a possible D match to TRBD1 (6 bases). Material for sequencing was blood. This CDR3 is CAWSRGQGLYNEQFF. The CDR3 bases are TGTGCCTGGAGTAGGGGACAAGGTCTGTACAATGAGCAGTTCTTC.